The rows below give T cell receptor beta chains drawn from one sample of a study of T cells in Graves' hyperthyroidism and ophthalmopathy. TCRdb ran MiXCR on the multiplex PCR reads and lists one entry per CDR3 protein. Among 500,000 to 800,000 distinct CDR3 sequences listed, 40% to 55% were seen once. The sequencing input was peripheral blood or thyroid tissue (not recorded which). All receptors derive from an adult man with Graves' disease, either hyperthyroidism or ophthalmopathy (not recorded which). CDR3s include the opening cysteine and the closing phenylalanine or tryptophan. Each record gives: CDR3 length, clone size, D gene, V gene, J gene, CDR3 DNA, CDR3 protein. D genes are given only for firm matches. Rows may omit the clone size; those that give it use once, few, many or a size class.

CDR3 length: 18; clone size: .; D gene: TRBD2; V gene: TRBV29-1; J gene: TRBJ2-7; CDR3 DNA: TGCAGCGTTGAAGAATACGGACTAGCGGGTTCCCTTGGCGGTGAGCAGTACTTC; CDR3 protein: CSVEEYGLAGSLGGEQYF
CDR3 length: 13; clone size: many; D gene: .; V gene: TRBV7-9; J gene: TRBJ2-2; CDR3 DNA: TGTGCCAGCAGCGACTCGAACACCGGGGAGCTGTTTTTT; CDR3 protein: CASSDSNTGELFF
CDR3 length: 14; clone size: many; D gene: .; V gene: TRBV6-5; J gene: TRBJ2-7; CDR3 DNA: TGTGCCAGCAGTGAATGGGCCAGTGGCTACGAGCAGTACTTC; CDR3 protein: CASSEWASGYEQYF
CDR3 length: 15; clone size: .; D gene: TRBD1; V gene: TRBV19; J gene: TRBJ1-5; CDR3 DNA: TGTGCCAGTACCCCGGACAGGGTTAGCAATCAGCCCCAGCATTTT; CDR3 protein: CASTPDRVSNQPQHF
CDR3 length: 14; clone size: .; D gene: .; V gene: TRBV11-2; J gene: TRBJ2-7; CDR3 DNA: TGTGCCAGCAGCTTAGGTGGCAGTTCCTACAAGCAGTACTTC; CDR3 protein: CASSLGGSSYKQYF
CDR3 length: 14; clone size: many; D gene: TRBD1; V gene: TRBV10-3; J gene: TRBJ1-2; CDR3 DNA: TGTGCCATCAGTGAGTTAAACAGGGGACACGGCTACACCTTC; CDR3 protein: CAISELNRGHGYTF
CDR3 length: 16; clone size: many; D gene: TRBD1; V gene: TRBV15; J gene: TRBJ1-4; CDR3 DNA: TGTGCCACCAGCAGAACGGACAGGGACTGGCTTGAAAAACTGTTTTTT; CDR3 protein: CATSRTDRDWLEKLFF
CDR3 length: 14; clone size: few; D gene: TRBD1; V gene: TRBV5-4; J gene: TRBJ1-1; CDR3 DNA: TGTGCCAGCAACAACAGGGGGCGAAACACTGAAGCTTTCTTT; CDR3 protein: CASNNRGRNTEAFF
CDR3 length: 13; clone size: few; D gene: .; V gene: TRBV20-1; J gene: TRBJ2-5; CDR3 DNA: TGCAGTGCTAGTATCGGGGACCTCGAGACCCAGTACTTC; CDR3 protein: CSASIGDLETQYF
CDR3 length: 11; clone size: .; D gene: .; V gene: TRBV7-9; J gene: TRBJ1-6; CDR3 DNA: TGTGCCAGCAGGGGGGGGGCGACACTCCACTTT; CDR3 protein: CASRGGATLHF
CDR3 length: 15; clone size: .; D gene: .; V gene: TRBV15; J gene: TRBJ1-5; CDR3 DNA: TGTGCCACCAGCAGAGAACGGGGAGGGAATCAGCCCCAGCATTTT; CDR3 protein: CATSRERGGNQPQHF
CDR3 length: 15; clone size: many; D gene: .; V gene: TRBV7-3; J gene: TRBJ2-5; CDR3 DNA: TGTGCCAGCAGCTTGCTGGGAGGTACCGGAGAGACCCAGTACTTC; CDR3 protein: CASSLLGGTGETQYF
CDR3 length: 14; clone size: .; D gene: .; V gene: TRBV15; J gene: TRBJ1-2; CDR3 DNA: TGTGCCACCAGCCATAGAACAGGGAACTATGGCTACACCTTC; CDR3 protein: CATSHRTGNYGYTF
CDR3 length: 11; clone size: many; D gene: .; V gene: TRBV6-6; J gene: TRBJ2-5; CDR3 DNA: TGTGCCAGCACATTGCGGGAGACCCAGTACTTC; CDR3 protein: CASTLRETQYF
CDR3 length: 14; clone size: .; D gene: .; V gene: TRBV10-3; J gene: TRBJ1-6; CDR3 DNA: TGTGCCATCAGCCGGGCAGGGGCTAATTCACCCCTCCACTTT; CDR3 protein: CAISRAGANSPLHF
CDR3 length: 17; clone size: few; D gene: TRBD1; V gene: TRBV2; J gene: TRBJ1-5; CDR3 DNA: TGTGCCAGCAGTCCTTCGGCCAGGACAGGGGGTGTTCAGCCCCAGCATTTT; CDR3 protein: CASSPSARTGGVQPQHF
CDR3 length: 13; clone size: .; D gene: TRBD1; V gene: TRBV29-1; J gene: TRBJ1-2; CDR3 DNA: TGCAGCGTTGCGGGACAGGGTATGAGAGGCTACACCTTC; CDR3 protein: CSVAGQGMRGYTF
CDR3 length: 18; clone size: .; D gene: TRBD1; V gene: TRBV15; J gene: TRBJ1-5; CDR3 DNA: TGTGCCACCAGCAGAGACTCAAATACCGGGACAGGGAATCAGCCCCAGCATTTT; CDR3 protein: CATSRDSNTGTGNQPQHF
CDR3 length: 16; clone size: .; D gene: TRBD1; V gene: TRBV14; J gene: TRBJ1-3; CDR3 DNA: TGTGCCAGCAGCCACCGGACAGGAACCTCTGGAAACACCATATATTTT; CDR3 protein: CASSHRTGTSGNTIYF
CDR3 length: 14; clone size: .; D gene: TRBD1; V gene: TRBV9; J gene: TRBJ1-6; CDR3 DNA: TGTGCCAGCAGTGTTGACAGGGATGGGCGATCCCTCCACTTT; CDR3 protein: CASSVDRDGRSLHF
CDR3 length: 13; clone size: few; D gene: .; V gene: TRBV9; J gene: TRBJ1-1; CDR3 DNA: TGTGCCAGCAGCGTAGAGGGGAGGAAAGAAGCTTTCTTT; CDR3 protein: CASSVEGRKEAFF
CDR3 length: 12; clone size: .; D gene: .; V gene: TRBV29-1; J gene: TRBJ1-1; CDR3 DNA: TGCAGCGTTGACGGTTCAAGGGCTGAAGCTTTCTTT; CDR3 protein: CSVDGSRAEAFF
CDR3 length: 12; clone size: .; D gene: .; V gene: TRBV29-1; J gene: TRBJ2-5; CDR3 DNA: TGCAGCGTTGAACAGGGCCGGGAGACCCAGTACTTC; CDR3 protein: CSVEQGRETQYF
CDR3 length: 14; clone size: many; D gene: .; V gene: TRBV24-1; J gene: TRBJ1-5; CDR3 DNA: TGTGCCACCAGTGAGCGGAGGGTCGGTCAGCCCCAGCATTTT; CDR3 protein: CATSERRVGQPQHF
CDR3 length: 13; clone size: many; D gene: .; V gene: TRBV10-3; J gene: TRBJ1-4; CDR3 DNA: TGTGCCATCAGCGTTGACAGTTTCGAAAAACTGTTTTTT; CDR3 protein: CAISVDSFEKLFF
CDR3 length: 15; clone size: .; D gene: .; V gene: TRBV7-3; J gene: TRBJ1-1; CDR3 DNA: TGTGCCAGCAGCTTAGGCCTTCGGGCCAGCACTGAAGCTTTCTTT; CDR3 protein: CASSLGLRASTEAFF
CDR3 length: 14; clone size: .; D gene: TRBD1; V gene: TRBV5-1; J gene: TRBJ1-2; CDR3 DNA: TGCACCGCACTCAGGACAGGAGGAATACTTGGCTACACCTTC; CDR3 protein: CTALRTGGILGYTF
CDR3 length: 13; clone size: few; D gene: .; V gene: TRBV7-9; J gene: TRBJ1-6; CDR3 DNA: TGTGCCAGCAGCCAAGTTCTAGATTCACCCCTCCACTTT; CDR3 protein: CASSQVLDSPLHF
CDR3 length: 15; clone size: .; D gene: TRBD1; V gene: TRBV7-2; J gene: TRBJ1-6; CDR3 DNA: TGTGCCAGTAGGGCCGGGACAGGGGAAAATTCACCCCTCCACTTT; CDR3 protein: CASRAGTGENSPLHF
CDR3 length: 14; clone size: few; D gene: .; V gene: TRBV7-3; J gene: TRBJ1-2; CDR3 DNA: TGTGCCAGCAGCTTACACGGGCCTAACTATGGCTACACCTTC; CDR3 protein: CASSLHGPNYGYTF
CDR3 length: 12; clone size: many; D gene: TRBD1; V gene: TRBV20-1; J gene: TRBJ2-7; CDR3 DNA: TGCAGCAAGACAGGGGAAGGCTACGAGCAGTACTTC; CDR3 protein: CSKTGEGYEQYF
CDR3 length: 14; clone size: .; D gene: TRBD1; V gene: TRBV7-9; J gene: TRBJ2-5; CDR3 DNA: TGTGCCAGCAGTATGGGGACAGCCAAAGAGACCCAGTACTTC; CDR3 protein: CASSMGTAKETQYF
CDR3 length: 16; clone size: .; D gene: .; V gene: TRBV10-2; J gene: TRBJ2-2; CDR3 DNA: TGCGCCAGCAGTGAAGCGGTCTGGGGGCGAGACGGGGAGCTGTTTTTT; CDR3 protein: CASSEAVWGRDGELFF
CDR3 length: 16; clone size: .; D gene: TRBD1; V gene: TRBV20-1; J gene: TRBJ2-5; CDR3 DNA: TGCAGTGCTAGTCTACCGTTTGGGCAGGGGGAAGAGACCCAGTACTTC; CDR3 protein: CSASLPFGQGEETQYF
CDR3 length: 14; clone size: many; D gene: .; V gene: TRBV29-1; J gene: TRBJ1-4; CDR3 DNA: TGCAGCGTTGAAGAAGGCTCAACTAATGAAAAACTGTTTTTT; CDR3 protein: CSVEEGSTNEKLFF
CDR3 length: 13; clone size: many; D gene: .; V gene: TRBV7-3; J gene: TRBJ1-1; CDR3 DNA: TGTGCCAGCAGCTCCGGGACACTAACTGAAGCTTTCTTT; CDR3 protein: CASSSGTLTEAFF
CDR3 length: 12; clone size: many; D gene: .; V gene: TRBV2; J gene: TRBJ1-2; CDR3 DNA: TGTGCCAACCGGGACCGTATCTATGGCTACACCTTC; CDR3 protein: CANRDRIYGYTF
CDR3 length: 15; clone size: few; D gene: .; V gene: TRBV7-9; J gene: TRBJ1-6; CDR3 DNA: TGTGCCAGCAGCTTTGGGGGGACGAGGAATTCACCCCTCCACTTT; CDR3 protein: CASSFGGTRNSPLHF